Below are 28 T cell receptor beta chains sequenced from a single sample in a study of blood T cells in healthy people across ages. A J-beta primer mix and a sample-barcoded 5' primer were used in a second PCR of about 7 to 12 cycles. Each CDR3 protein gets one entry after TCRdb re-called the 5' RACE reads with MiXCR. The repertoire holds almost 300,000 distinct CDR3 sequences, with roughly a quarter as singletons. The sequencing input was blood. These receptors came from a woman between 65 and 79 years old in good health.

CDR3 nucleotide sequence: TGTGCCAGCGGGGCCGGGATCTATGGCTACACCTTC. Protein product: CASGAGIYGYTF. V is TRBV25-1 and J is TRBJ1-2; D might be TRBD1 (5 bases). The CDR3 totals 12 residues. The germline gives CDR1 MGHDK, CDR2 SYGVNS. Trimming took 8 bases from V and 4 from J, leaving 11 bases between them.

The chain has TRBV6-1 and TRBJ1-1; no clear D. Germline CDR1 reads MNHNS; CDR2 reads SASEGT. This CDR3 comprises 10 residues. With 2 bases removed from V and 11 bases from J, the gap between germline ends came to 6 bases. CDR3 coding DNA: TGTGCCAGCAGTGAAACGTGGGCTTTCTTT. Protein sequence: CASSETWAFF.

On this clonotype itself: A much larger clonotype is one base distant, so this may be a read error. The chain couples TRBV5-1 to TRBJ2-5, with D possibly TRBD1 on 6 matching bases. The CDR3 contains 16 residues. Germline values: CDR1 SGHRS, CDR2 YFSETQ. Here the CDR3 reads CANSLMASTGQETQYF. The DNA for the CDR3 is TGCGCCAACAGCCTCATGGCCTCGACAGGACAAGAGACCCAGTACTTC.

CDR3 nucleotide sequence: TGTGCCAGCTCACCCCTCAAAAGGAGGGATGGCTACACCTTC. Its protein is CASSPLKRRDGYTF. The chain uses TRBV18 and TRBJ1-2; D unresolved. The length of the CDR3 is 14 residues. Trimming removed 3 bases at V and 6 bases at J, with 14 bases between. Germline-derived CDR1 and CDR2 are KGHSH and LQKENI.

This chain connects TRBV5-5 to TRBJ2-5; unclear D gene. The V gene lost 2 bases and the J gene lost 3 bases, with 11 bases spanning the gap. CDR1 and CDR2 from the germline V gene are SGHKS and YYEKEE (reference sequence). The CDR3 is 14 amino acids. The CDR3 is CASSFGYQKETQYF. Written as DNA, the CDR3 is TGTGCCAGCAGCTTCGGATACCAGAAAGAGACCCAGTACTTC.

The CDR3 is CASSKSGQGDLLYGYTF. CDR3 in DNA: TGTGCCAGCAGTAAATCGGGACAAGGTGACCTCCTCTATGGCTACACCTTC. The genes are TRBV27 and TRBJ1-2; D possibly corresponds to TRBD1 (6 bases). The V end lost 5 bases, the J end lost 4 bases, and 23 bases lay between the germline ends. The CDR3 spans 17 residues. The germline V gene has CDR1 MNHEY and CDR2 SMNVEV (reference sequence).

In this sample, this clonotype turned up a few times. The V and J genes are TRBV24-1 and TRBJ2-3, with 12 bases identical to TRBD2. This CDR3 is built from 17 residues. V lost 3 bases and J lost 5; bases outside the gene matches: 8. Germline V CDR1 and CDR2: KGHDR, SFDVKD. CDR3 in amino acids: CATSDLLAGGPKDTQYF. In nucleotides, the CDR3 is TGTGCCACCAGTGATCTCCTAGCGGGAGGGCCCAAAGATACGCAGTATTTT.

The V gene is TRBV20-1, the J gene TRBJ1-4; possibly TRBD1 for D (6 bases). The germline V and J ends were trimmed by 0 bases and 8 bases, with 22 bases remaining between them. Germline-derived CDR1 and CDR2 are DFQATT and SNEGSKA (reference sequence). This CDR3 is built from 17 residues. CDR3 bases: TGCAGTGCTAGAGATAGGGGCGAGGGACACCTGGGAGAAAAACTGTTTTTT. As protein: CSARDRGEGHLGEKLFF.

Only a few counts were recorded for this clonotype. The chain uses TRBV10-3 and TRBJ2-5; TRBD2 is a possible D gene (6 bases). Germline CDR1 is ENHRY and CDR2 is SYGVKD. Trimming removed 4 bases from V and 2 bases from J, with 23 bases in between. The CDR3 is made up of 18 amino acids. CDR3 nucleotides: TGTGCCATCAGTGTTCCCCGATCTAGCGAAACCCTACAAGAGACCCAGTACTTC. Its translation: CAISVPRSSETLQETQYF.

This chain uses TRBV5-6 with TRBJ1-2, with D unresolved. Trimming removed 3 bases at V and 9 bases at J, with 12 bases between. The CDR3 is 12 amino acids. Germline CDR1 and CDR2: SGHDT and YYEEEE. CDR3 DNA: TGTGCCAGCAGCTCAGGTGGATATAGCTACACCTTC. Translating gives CASSSGGYSYTF.

On this clonotype: A junction boundary mismatches the germline segment, possibly from a read error. The chain combines TRBV4-1 with TRBJ2-5, with 7 bases identical to TRBD1. The germline V gene has CDR1 MGHRA and CDR2 YSYEKL. The CDR3 is 16 amino acids. CDR3 nucleotide sequence: TGCGCCAGCAGGCAAGACAGGGCCCTACGCCAAGAGACCCAGTACTTC. It encodes CASRQDRALRQETQYF.

J is TRBJ1-2 and V is TRBV28, with 9 nucleotides matching TRBD1. The CDR3 spans 17 residues. CDR1 is MDHEN and CDR2 is SYDVKM in the germline V gene. V gave up 9 bases and J gave up 6 bases; unmatched junction bases: 20. The CDR3 spells CARASYRGREGGDGYTF. CDR3 coding DNA: TGTGCCAGGGCGTCCTACAGGGGGCGAGAGGGGGGCGATGGCTACACCTTC.

This rearrangement joins TRBV4-3 to TRBJ2-7; D might be TRBD1 (5 bases). This CDR3 has 16 residues. From germline, CDR1 is LGHNA and CDR2 YSLEER. Trimming removed 0 bases from V and 5 bases from J, with 17 bases in between. The CDR3 coding sequence is TGCGCCAGCAGCCAAGATATCGCAGGGTGGACCGACGAGCAGTACTTC. It is translated as CASSQDIAGWTDEQYF.

In its sample, this clonotype was seen many times. The V gene is TRBV28, the J gene TRBJ2-5; TRBD1 aligns across 8 bases. V was pared by 4 bases and J by 5 bases, with 3 bases of the junction left unmatched. The CDR3 is 13 amino acids. CDR1 is MDHEN, CDR2 SYDVKM, per germline. The CDR3 reads CASSSGGAETQYF. The CDR3, as DNA: TGTGCCAGCAGTTCAGGGGGCGCGGAGACCCAGTACTTC. Based on the CDR3 plus reference TRBV28 and TRBJ2-5, the full variable domain is DVKVTQSSRYLVKRTGEKVFLECVQDMDHENMFWYRQDPGLGLRLIYFSYDVKMKEKGDIPEGYSVSREKKERFSLILESASTNQTSMYLCASSSGGAETQYFGPGTRLLVL.

This clonotype appeared a few times. The chain has TRBV27 and TRBJ1-1; the D is unclear. Germline V gene lookup returns CDR1 MNHEY and CDR2 SMNVEV (reference sequence). The V and J ends lost 5 bases and 0 bases respectively, with 19 bases between them. This CDR3 has 17 amino acids. CDR3 protein: CASSRLGVKVMNTEAFF. Written as DNA, the CDR3 is TGTGCCAGCAGTCGCCTAGGAGTAAAAGTAATGAACACTGAAGCTTTCTTT.

This chain joins TRBV20-1 and TRBJ2-5; D is perhaps TRBD2 (5 bases). The V end was cut by 0 bases, the J end by 5 bases, with 16 bases between. Germline CDR1 reads DFQATT; CDR2 reads SNEGSKA (reference sequence). The CDR3 extends over 15 amino acids. This CDR3 is CSARDRTAAGETQYF. The CDR3, as DNA: TGCAGTGCTAGAGATAGAACAGCGGCCGGGGAGACCCAGTACTTC.

This chain uses TRBV5-1 with TRBJ2-7; possible D gene TRBD2, 7 bases. Trimming pared 3 bases from V and 6 bases from J, leaving 16 bases between. This CDR3 is 14 amino acids long. The germline gives CDR1 SGHRS, CDR2 YFSETQ. The CDR3: CASSSTLRGGEQYF. DNA for the CDR3: TGCGCCAGCAGCTCCACCTTAAGGGGGGGCGAGCAGTACTTC.

This clonotype was seen a handful of times. J is TRBJ2-7 and V is TRBV19; D is unresolved. The germline V gene has CDR1 LNHDA and CDR2 SQIVND (reference sequence). CDR3 size: 13 residues. With 3 bases removed from V and 3 bases from J, the gap between germline ends came to 9 bases. For the CDR3, the DNA is TGTGCCAGTAGTATGAGGTTGGGCTACGAGCAGTACTTC. This encodes CASSMRLGYEQYF.

As concerns this clonotype: An end of the junction does not agree with germline; a read error may underlie this. The chain carries TRBV10-3 and TRBJ1-4, with D perhaps matching TRBD1 (6 bases). The CDR3 consists of 13 residues. CDR1 ENHRY and CDR2 SYGVKD come from the germline V gene. CDR3 amino acids: CAIRTATNEKLFF. DNA of the CDR3: TGTGCCATAAGGACAGCAACTAACGAAAAACTGTTTTTT.

This chain links TRBV28 with TRBJ1-2, with a tentative D call TRBD1 (6 bases). The V end lost 5 bases, the J end lost 5 bases, and 9 bases lay between the germline ends. Germline V CDR1 and CDR2: MDHEN, SYDVKM. The CDR3 spans 12 residues. The CDR3 here is CASSAGDYGYTF. In DNA, the CDR3 is TGTGCCAGCAGTGCAGGGGATTATGGCTACACCTTC.

This clonotype turned up a few times. The chain joins TRBV20-1 to TRBJ2-1; 11 bases match TRBD2. The J segment lost 10 bases and the V segment lost 3 bases, leaving 11 bases of the junction unmatched. This CDR3 is built from 15 residues. Germline CDR1 DFQATT, CDR2 SNEGSKA (reference sequence). For the CDR3, the DNA is TGCAGTGCTAGCGCTAGACTAGCGGGATATGACGAGCAGTTCTTC. This sequence encodes CSASARLAGYDEQFF.

This chain uses TRBV5-1 with TRBJ1-1, with D perhaps TRBD1 (5 bases). This CDR3 spans 14 amino acids. Germline V gene sequence: CDR1 SGHRS, CDR2 YFSETQ. V gave up 3 bases and J gave up 1 base, with 10 bases separating them. CDR3: CASSSRQRNTEAFF. The CDR3 DNA sequence: TGCGCCAGCAGCTCACGACAGAGGAACACTGAAGCTTTCTTT.

The chain joins TRBV12-3 or TRBV12-4 to TRBJ2-5; D ambiguous. The CDR3 runs to 13 residues. V was trimmed by 5 bases and J by 0 bases, leaving 7 bases between them. CDR3 sequence: CASSAHNQETQYF. The CDR3 DNA is TGTGCCAGCAGTGCCCATAACCAAGAGACCCAGTACTTC.

The chain recombines TRBV19 with TRBJ1-1, with D uncertain. The CDR3 contains 12 residues. V lost 8 bases and J 5 bases, leaving 12 bases between the germline ends. Germline V lookup: CDR1 LNHDA, CDR2 SQIVND (reference sequence). CDR3 DNA sequence: TGTGCCAGTTCTCAACTGAGGACTGAAGCTTTCTTT. Translation: CASSQLRTEAFF.

The chain has TRBV5-6 and TRBJ1-2; TRBD1 might be the D (5 bases). V was shortened by 1 base and J by 4 bases, with 11 bases between the two germline ends. The V gene's germline CDR1 is SGHDT and CDR2 YYEEEE. There are 14 residues in the CDR3. Written as DNA, the CDR3 is TGTGCCAGCAGCTTGTGGGGGGGTGGCTATGGCTACACCTTC. Protein product: CASSLWGGGYGYTF.

This clonotype was picked up a small number of times. The chain combines TRBV6-1 with TRBJ1-1; 9 nucleotides align to TRBD1. Germline assignment: CDR1 MNHNS and CDR2 SASEGT. Trimming removed 5 bases from V and 1 base from J; junction bases left unmatched: 17. The length of the CDR3 is 19 residues. Here the CDR3 DNA reads TGTGCCAGCAGTAAACGCCGGGACAGGGTAGGTGGGGCGAACACTGAAGCTTTCTTT. It specifies CASSKRRDRVGGANTEAFF.

This clonotype was picked up many times. The chain employs TRBV4-1 and TRBJ2-5, with TRBD2 identical over 9 bases. From germline, CDR1 is MGHRA and CDR2 YSYEKL. The CDR3 loop spans 15 amino acids. V gave up 5 bases and J gave up 3 bases; unmatched junction bases: 7. This CDR3 is CASSSGASGKETQYF. The CDR3 region has the DNA TGCGCCAGCAGCTCCGGGGCTAGCGGGAAAGAGACCCAGTACTTC.

This clonotype was observed a few times. The CDR3 region is CATSDPGLAGGTEQFF. The CDR3 region has the DNA TGTGCCACCAGTGATCCGGGACTAGCGGGAGGAACTGAGCAGTTCTTC. The chain has TRBV24-1 and TRBJ2-1, with 15 positions matching TRBD2. CDR3 length: 16 amino acids. V lost 3 bases, J lost 9 bases, and 5 bases stayed unmatched. Germline-derived CDR1 and CDR2 are KGHDR and SFDVKD.